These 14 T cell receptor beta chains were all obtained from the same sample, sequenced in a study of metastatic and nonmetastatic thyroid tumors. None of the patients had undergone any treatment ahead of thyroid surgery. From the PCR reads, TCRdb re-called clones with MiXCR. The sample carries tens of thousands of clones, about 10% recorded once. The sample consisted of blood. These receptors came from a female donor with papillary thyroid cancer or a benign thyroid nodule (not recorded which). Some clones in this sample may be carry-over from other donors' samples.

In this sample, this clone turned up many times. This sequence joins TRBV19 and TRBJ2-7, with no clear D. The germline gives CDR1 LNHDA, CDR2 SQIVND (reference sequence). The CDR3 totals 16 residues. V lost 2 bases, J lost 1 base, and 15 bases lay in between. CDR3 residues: CASSINPERFSYEQYF. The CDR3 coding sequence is TGTGCCAGTAGTATAAATCCCGAGCGATTTTCCTACGAGCAGTACTTC.

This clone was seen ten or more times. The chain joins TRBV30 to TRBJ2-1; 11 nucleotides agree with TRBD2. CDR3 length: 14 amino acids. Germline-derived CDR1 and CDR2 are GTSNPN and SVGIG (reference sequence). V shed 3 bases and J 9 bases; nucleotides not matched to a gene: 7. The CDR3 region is CAWSLAGGAGEQFF. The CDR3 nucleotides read TGTGCCTGGAGCCTAGCGGGAGGTGCGGGTGAGCAGTTCTTC.

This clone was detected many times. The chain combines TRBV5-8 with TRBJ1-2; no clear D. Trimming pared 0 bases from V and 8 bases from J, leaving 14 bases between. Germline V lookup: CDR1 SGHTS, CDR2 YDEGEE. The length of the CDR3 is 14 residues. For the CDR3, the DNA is TGTGCCAGCAGCTTGGAACCTGCTTCGAGGGGCTACACCTTC. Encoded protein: CASSLEPASRGYTF.

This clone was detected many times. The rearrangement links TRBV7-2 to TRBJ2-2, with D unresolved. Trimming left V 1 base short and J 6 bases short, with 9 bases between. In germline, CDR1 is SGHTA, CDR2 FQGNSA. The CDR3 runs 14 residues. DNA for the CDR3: TGTGCCAGCAGCTTAGGACGTTGGGCCGGGGAGCTGTTTTTT. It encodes CASSLGRWAGELFF.

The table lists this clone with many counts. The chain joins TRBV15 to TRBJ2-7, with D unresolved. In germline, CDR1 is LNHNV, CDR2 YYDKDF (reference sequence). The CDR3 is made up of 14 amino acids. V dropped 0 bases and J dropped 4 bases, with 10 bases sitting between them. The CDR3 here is CATSRDTLGYEQYF. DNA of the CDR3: TGTGCCACCAGCAGAGATACCCTCGGTTACGAGCAGTACTTC. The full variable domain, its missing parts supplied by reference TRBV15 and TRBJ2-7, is DAMVIQNPRYQVTQFGKPVTLSCSQTLNHNVMYWYQQKSSQAPKLLFHYYDKDFNNEADTPDNFQSRRPNTSFCFLDIRSPGLGDTAMYLCATSRDTLGYEQYFGPGTRLTVT.

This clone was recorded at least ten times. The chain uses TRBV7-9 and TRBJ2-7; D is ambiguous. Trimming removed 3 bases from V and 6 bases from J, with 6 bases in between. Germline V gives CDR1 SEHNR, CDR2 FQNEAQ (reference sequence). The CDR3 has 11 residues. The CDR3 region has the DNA TGTGCCAGCAGCTTGTTCGGCGAGCAGTACTTC. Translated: CASSLFGEQYF.

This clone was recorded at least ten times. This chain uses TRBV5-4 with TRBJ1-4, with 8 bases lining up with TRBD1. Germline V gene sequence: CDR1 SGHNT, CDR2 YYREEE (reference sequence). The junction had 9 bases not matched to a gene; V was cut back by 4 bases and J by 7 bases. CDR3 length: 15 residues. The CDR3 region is CASSTRQGHSEKLFF. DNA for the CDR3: TGTGCCAGCAGCACCCGACAGGGGCATAGTGAAAAACTGTTTTTT.

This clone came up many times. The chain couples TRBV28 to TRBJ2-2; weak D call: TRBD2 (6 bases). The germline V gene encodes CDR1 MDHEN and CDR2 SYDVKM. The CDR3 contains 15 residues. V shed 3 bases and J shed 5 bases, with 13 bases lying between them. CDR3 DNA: TGTGCCAGCAGTTTGCTCGGGAGAAGGACCGGGGAGCTGTTTTTT. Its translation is CASSLLGRRTGELFF. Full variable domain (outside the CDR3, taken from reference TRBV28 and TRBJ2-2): DVKVTQSSRYLVKRTGEKVFLECVQDMDHENMFWYRQDPGLGLRLIYFSYDVKMKEKGDIPEGYSVSREKKERFSLILESASTNQTSMYLCASSLLGRRTGELFFGEGSRLTVL.

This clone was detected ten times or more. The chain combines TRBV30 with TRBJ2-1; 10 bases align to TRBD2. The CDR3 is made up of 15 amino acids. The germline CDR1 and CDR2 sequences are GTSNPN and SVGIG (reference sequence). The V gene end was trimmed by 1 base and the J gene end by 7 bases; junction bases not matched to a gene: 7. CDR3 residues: CAWSGLAGVENEQFF. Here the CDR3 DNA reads TGTGCCTGGAGTGGGCTAGCGGGAGTGGAGAATGAGCAGTTCTTC. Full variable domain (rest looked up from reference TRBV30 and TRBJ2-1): SQTIHQWPATLVQPVGSPLSLECTVEGTSNPNLYWYRQAAGRGLQLLFYSVGIGQISSEVPQNLSASRPQDRQFILSSKKLLLSDSGFYLCAWSGLAGVENEQFFGPGTRLTVL.

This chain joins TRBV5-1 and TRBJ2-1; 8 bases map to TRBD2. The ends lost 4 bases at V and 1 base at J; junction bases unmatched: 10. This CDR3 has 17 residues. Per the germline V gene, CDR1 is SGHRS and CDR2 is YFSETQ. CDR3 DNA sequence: TGCGCCAGCAGCCGGCTCCGGGGGGGAACATCCTACAATGAGCAGTTCTTC. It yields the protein CASSRLRGGTSYNEQFF.

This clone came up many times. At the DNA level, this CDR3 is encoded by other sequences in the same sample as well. The CDR3, as DNA: TGTGCCAGCAGTTCACTAGCGGGGAGCACAGATACGCAGTATTTT. As protein: CASSSLAGSTDTQYF. V usage is TRBV6-5 and J usage is TRBJ2-3, with 10 bases matching TRBD2. The trim removed 4 bases at V and 0 bases at J, leaving 1 base unmatched. The CDR3 sequence is 15 residues long. Germline V gene lookup returns CDR1 MNHEY and CDR2 SVGAGI.

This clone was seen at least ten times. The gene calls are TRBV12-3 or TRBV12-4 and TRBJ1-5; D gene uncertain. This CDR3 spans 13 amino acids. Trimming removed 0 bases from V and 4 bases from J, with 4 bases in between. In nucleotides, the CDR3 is TGTGCCAGCAGTTTAGCCAGGAATCAGCCCCAGCATTTT. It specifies CASSLARNQPQHF.

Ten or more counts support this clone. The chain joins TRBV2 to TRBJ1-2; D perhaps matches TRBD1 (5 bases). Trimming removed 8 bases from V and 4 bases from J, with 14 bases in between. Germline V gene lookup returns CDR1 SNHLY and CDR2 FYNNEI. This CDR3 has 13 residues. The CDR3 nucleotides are TGTGCCAGCCCTGGGACCCAGACCTATGGCTACACCTTC. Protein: CASPGTQTYGYTF.

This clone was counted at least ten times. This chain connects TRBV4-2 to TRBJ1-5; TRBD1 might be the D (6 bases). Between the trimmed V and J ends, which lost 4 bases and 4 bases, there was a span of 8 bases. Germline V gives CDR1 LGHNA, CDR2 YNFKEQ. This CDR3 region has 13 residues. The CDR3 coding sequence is TGTGCCAGCAGCCCGGACAGTAATCAGCCCCAGCATTTT. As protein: CASSPDSNQPQHF.